Listed below are T cell receptor beta chains from one sample, sequenced in a study of cytomegalovirus exposure and HLA in healthy donors. Produced via immunoSEQ multiplex PCR; TCRdb's table is partial and in-frame only. The repertoire has some 160,000 clones, about 85% of them found once; the top ten carry approximately 2%. The source material was PBMCs. These receptors were collected from a man aged 18-30 years in good health and CMV-seronegative. Both conserved end residues are part of each CDR3. Each record gives: V gene, D gene, clone size, J gene, CDR3 protein, CDR3 DNA. A D gene is named only where the DNA matches it firmly. Expanded clones get a size class; other rows say once, few or many, or leave the size out.

TRBV28,TRBD1,.,TRBJ1-5,CASSSGTDRYSNQPQHF,TGTGCCAGCAGTTCCGGGACAGACCGGTATAGCAATCAGCCCCAGCATTTT
TRBV7-9,.,.,TRBJ2-7,CASSSQTELHEQYF,TGTGCCAGCAGCTCTCAGACAGAATTACACGAGCAGTACTTC
TRBV7-6,.,.,TRBJ1-1,CASSPGILWDTEAFF,TGTGCCAGCAGCCCCGGGATCCTGTGGGACACTGAAGCTTTCTTT
TRBV13,.,.,TRBJ2-7,CASSLGLARVEQYF,TGTGCCAGCAGCTTAGGCCTAGCCCGAGTCGAGCAGTACTTC
TRBV5-6,.,.,TRBJ2-7,CASSRGQPNTYEQYF,TGTGCCAGCAGCCGCGGACAGCCAAACACCTACGAGCAGTACTTC
TRBV5-6,.,.,TRBJ2-5,CASSPNPGETQYF,TGTGCCAGCAGCCCCAACCCGGGGGAGACCCAGTACTTC
TRBV15,.,.,TRBJ1-2,CATSRRESGYTF,TGTGCCACCAGCAGAAGAGAGAGTGGCTACACCTTC
TRBV19,.,.,TRBJ1-1,CASSIVAGNTEAFF,TGTGCCAGTAGTATAGTGGCAGGGAACACTGAAGCTTTCTTT
TRBV5-1,TRBD1,.,TRBJ1-2,CASSLVGQEYGYTF,TGCGCCAGCAGCTTGGTGGGACAGGAGTATGGCTACACCTTC
TRBV7-2,.,.,TRBJ2-3,CASSQSSSTDTQYF,TGTGCCAGCAGCCAGTCCAGTAGCACAGATACGCAGTATTTT
TRBV30,.,.,TRBJ1-2,CAWRGGVGIPIIYGYTF,TGTGCCTGGAGGGGGGGGGTAGGGATTCCGATAATCTATGGCTACACCTTC
TRBV7-9,TRBD1,.,TRBJ1-2,CASSSGQGDYGYTF,TGTGCCAGCAGTAGCGGACAGGGCGACTATGGCTACACCTTC
TRBV11-3,.,.,TRBJ2-5,CASSQARSETQYF,TGTGCCAGCAGCCAAGCCCGGAGCGAGACCCAGTACTTC
TRBV4-2,.,.,TRBJ1-2,CASSQPQQDGYTF,TGTGCCAGCAGCCAGCCCCAACAGGATGGCTACACCTTC
TRBV7-9,TRBD1,.,TRBJ2-7,CASSLGDSYEQYF,TGTGCCAGCAGCTTGGGGGACAGCTACGAGCAGTACTTC
TRBV27,TRBD1,.,TRBJ2-5,CASSFEGAQETQYF,TGTGCCAGCAGTTTTGAGGGGGCTCAAGAGACCCAGTACTTC
TRBV2,TRBD1,.,TRBJ1-5,CASRGQGLQPQHF,TGTGCCAGCAGGGGACAGGGCCTTCAGCCCCAGCATTTT
TRBV19,.,once,TRBJ1-5,CASTPRPGDAYQPQHF,TGTGCCAGCACCCCACGACCGGGGGATGCCTATCAGCCCCAGCATTTT
TRBV7-9,TRBD2,.,TRBJ2-1,CATGLAAYNEQFF,TGTGCCACCGGGCTAGCGGCCTACAATGAGCAGTTCTTC
TRBV20-1,.,.,TRBJ2-7,CSVERPYEQYF,TGCAGTGTAGAGAGGCCCTACGAGCAGTACTTC
TRBV10-3,.,.,TRBJ1-3,CAINGGYSGNTIYF,TGTGCCATCAATGGAGGGTACTCTGGAAACACCATATATTTT
TRBV5-6,.,.,TRBJ1-5,CASTLGQDNQPQHF,TGTGCCAGCACCTTGGGGCAGGACAATCAGCCCCAGCATTTT
TRBV7-9,.,.,TRBJ2-1,CSSSGRLAENYNEQFF,TGTTCCAGCAGCGGCCGGTTAGCGGAGAACTACAATGAGCAGTTCTTC
TRBV18,.,.,TRBJ2-5,CASSPPTARGTQYF,TGTGCCAGCTCACCACCGACAGCTCGCGGGACCCAGTACTTC
TRBV5-1,TRBD1,.,TRBJ2-7,CASSRRYGTGVAYEQYF,TGCGCCAGCAGCCGGCGGTACGGGACAGGGGTCGCCTACGAGCAGTACTTC
TRBV19,TRBD1,.,TRBJ2-3,CASSSDRGPDTQYF,TGTGCCAGTAGCTCGGACAGGGGCCCAGATACGCAGTATTTT
TRBV5-8,TRBD2,.,TRBJ2-1,CASNPGTSGREGYNEQFF,TGTGCCAGCAACCCCGGGACTAGCGGGAGAGAGGGGTACAATGAGCAGTTCTTC
TRBV6-1,TRBD2,.,TRBJ2-1,CASSEAKGLAYNEQFF,TGTGCCAGCAGTGAAGCCAAGGGACTAGCCTACAATGAGCAGTTCTTC
TRBV7-2,.,once,TRBJ2-1,CASSLKLGVEQFF,TGTGCCAGCAGCTTAAAATTGGGCGTTGAGCAGTTCTTC
TRBV5-4,TRBD2,.,TRBJ2-7,CVSSLVASGSRSYEQYF,TGTGTCAGCAGCTTGGTGGCTAGCGGGAGTCGATCCTACGAGCAGTACTTC
TRBV7-9,.,.,TRBJ1-1,CASSEALNTEAFF,TGTGCCAGCAGCGAGGCTTTGAACACTGAAGCTTTCTTT
TRBV28,TRBD1,.,TRBJ2-2,CASSFIGGGSGELFF,TGTGCCAGCAGTTTTATAGGGGGCGGTTCCGGGGAGCTGTTTTTT
TRBV27,TRBD1,.,TRBJ2-4,CASSPGTGLAKNIQYF,TGTGCCAGCAGTCCAGGGACAGGGCTTGCCAAAAACATTCAGTACTTC
TRBV19,.,.,TRBJ1-4,CASSIVPGRGEKLFF,TGTGCCAGTAGTATAGTACCAGGGCGTGGAGAAAAACTGTTTTTT
TRBV28,.,.,TRBJ2-7,CASSLKPYEQYF,TGTGCCAGCAGTCTAAAACCCTACGAGCAGTACTTC
TRBV6-5,TRBD1,.,TRBJ2-2,CASSYSPGQDTGELFF,TGTGCCAGCAGTTACTCACCGGGACAGGACACCGGGGAGCTGTTTTTT
TRBV5-5,.,.,TRBJ2-7,CASSLGGTYEQYF,TGTGCCAGCAGCCTTGGGGGGACCTACGAGCAGTACTTC
TRBV4-1,TRBD1,.,TRBJ2-7,CASSRVLTGNYEQYF,TGCGCCAGCAGCCGAGTTTTGACAGGGAACTACGAGCAGTACTTC
TRBV5-6,.,once,TRBJ1-2,CASSRGKMGGYTF,TGTGCCAGCAGCCGGGGGAAAATGGGTGGCTACACCTTC
TRBV5-1,.,.,TRBJ2-6,CASSFQASGANVLTF,TGCGCCAGCAGCTTTCAGGCCTCTGGGGCCAACGTCCTGACTTTC
TRBV4-1,TRBD1,.,TRBJ2-1,CASRTGTGEIEQFF,TGCGCCAGCAGAACCGGGACAGGGGAAATTGAGCAGTTCTTC
TRBV7-9,.,.,TRBJ2-7,CASSKEGAGTYEQYF,TGTGCCAGCAGCAAGGAGGGGGCAGGGACCTACGAGCAGTACTTC
TRBV6-5,.,.,TRBJ2-1,CASSHNREQFF,TGTGCCAGCAGCCACAACCGTGAGCAGTTCTTC
TRBV4-1,TRBD2,few,TRBJ2-1,CASSQRRTSGSSYNEQFF,TGCGCCAGCAGCCAACGTCGGACTAGCGGGAGCTCCTACAATGAGCAGTTCTTC
TRBV2,.,.,TRBJ2-7,CASSDQIYEQYF,TGTGCCAGCAGTGATCAGATCTACGAGCAGTACTTC
TRBV11-3,.,.,TRBJ2-2,CASSRDTGELFF,TGTGCCAGCAGCCGGGACACCGGGGAGCTGTTTTTT
TRBV5-6,TRBD2,.,TRBJ2-4,CASSLEGRGEQNIQYF,TGTGCCAGCAGCTTGGAGGGCCGGGGGGAACAAAACATTCAGTACTTC
TRBV4-1,TRBD1,few,TRBJ1-6,CASSQRGQYNSPLHF,TGCGCCAGCAGCCAAAGGGGACAGTATAATTCACCCCTCCACTTT
TRBV19,.,.,TRBJ2-3,CASTRGDTQYF,TGTGCCAGTACCCGCGGAGATACGCAGTATTTT
TRBV7-6,TRBD2,.,TRBJ2-2,CASSLKSGGSTGELFF,TGTGCCAGCAGCCTCAAGAGCGGGGGCTCCACCGGGGAGCTGTTTTTT
TRBV5-1,TRBD1,.,TRBJ2-1,CASWEGQGVGEQFF,TGCGCCAGCTGGGAAGGACAGGGGGTTGGAGAGCAGTTCTTC
TRBV14,TRBD2,.,TRBJ2-3,CASSQEPAGGADTQYF,TGTGCCAGCAGCCAAGAGCCAGCGGGAGGTGCAGATACGCAGTATTTT
TRBV2,.,.,TRBJ1-5,CASSVMESNQPQHF,TGTGCCAGCAGTGTGATGGAGAGCAATCAGCCCCAGCATTTT
TRBV25-1,TRBD1,once,TRBJ2-4,CASRAGGFGAKNIQYF,TGTGCCAGCCGGGCAGGGGGATTTGGGGCCAAAAACATTCAGTACTTC
TRBV5-6,.,.,TRBJ2-2,CASSSTGELFF,TGTGCCAGCAGCTCAACCGGGGAGCTGTTTTTT
TRBV5-6,.,.,TRBJ2-6,CASSLGSSGANVLTF,TGTGCCAGCAGCCTGGGGAGCTCTGGGGCCAACGTCCTGACTTTC
TRBV30,.,.,TRBJ1-2,CAFRTIRGANYGYTF,TGTGCCTTCCGGACCATCCGGGGAGCTAACTATGGCTACACCTTC
TRBV2,TRBD2,.,TRBJ2-1,CAGGEDNDDEQFF,TGTGCGGGGGGGGAGGACAACGACGATGAGCAGTTCTTC
TRBV11-3,.,.,TRBJ1-5,CASSSPGRVRRYSNQPQHF,TGTGCCAGCAGCTCCCCAGGCAGGGTAAGGAGATATAGCAATCAGCCCCAGCATTTT
TRBV2,.,.,TRBJ2-5,CASNEGGQETQYF,TGTGCCAGCAATGAGGGGGGTCAAGAGACCCAGTACTTC